This T cell receptor (beta chain) stems from a study of T cell responses to AZD1222 COVID-19 vaccine. With regard to this clone: Antigen unknown.

Repertoires were generated with immunoSEQ multiplex PCR, while TCRdb's copy carries only in-frame clones and drops some. The data show around 150,000 clones, roughly 87% seen once. This CDR3 has 14 amino acids. J lost 7 bases, V lost 4 bases, and 9 bases had no gene match. Germline lookup yields CDR1 SGHRS and CDR2 YFSETQ. Overall study results and limits: Of the AZD1222 recipients, only 5 or 6 were seropositive at baseline. All repertoire sampling was performed exclusively after the peak T cell response.

The clonotype comes from an adult who received the AZD1222 COVID-19 vaccine. The chain employs TRBV5-1 and TRBJ1-2; 8 nucleotides agree with TRBD1. The sample here was peripheral blood, taken 28 days after the second AZD1222 dose. CDR3 coding DNA: TGCGCCAGCAGCACTGGACAGGGCGGCCTTGGCTACACCTTC. This gives the protein CASSTGQGGLGYTF.